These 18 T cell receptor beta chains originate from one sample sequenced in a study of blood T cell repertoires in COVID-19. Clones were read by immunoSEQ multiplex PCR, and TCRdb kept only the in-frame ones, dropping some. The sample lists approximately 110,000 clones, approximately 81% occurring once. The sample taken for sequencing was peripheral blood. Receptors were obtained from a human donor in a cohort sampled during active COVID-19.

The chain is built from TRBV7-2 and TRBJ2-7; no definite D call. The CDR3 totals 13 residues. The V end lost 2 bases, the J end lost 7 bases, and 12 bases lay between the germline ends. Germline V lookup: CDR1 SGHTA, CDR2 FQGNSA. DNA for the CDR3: TGTGCCAGCAGCTTAAGTTATATCCGGGAGCAGTACTTC. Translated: CASSLSYIREQYF.

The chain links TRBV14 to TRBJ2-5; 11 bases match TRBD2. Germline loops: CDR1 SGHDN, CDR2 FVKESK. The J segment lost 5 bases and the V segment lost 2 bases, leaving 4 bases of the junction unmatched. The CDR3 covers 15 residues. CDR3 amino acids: CASSQTSGSTETQYF. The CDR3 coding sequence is TGTGCCAGCAGCCAAACTAGCGGGAGTACGGAGACCCAGTACTTC.

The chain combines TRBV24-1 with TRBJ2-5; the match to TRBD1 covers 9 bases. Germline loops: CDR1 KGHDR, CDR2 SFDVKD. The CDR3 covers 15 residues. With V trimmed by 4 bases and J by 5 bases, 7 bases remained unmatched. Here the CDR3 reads CATSDSQGAGETQYF. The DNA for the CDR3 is TGTGCCACCAGTGACTCACAGGGGGCGGGGGAGACCCAGTACTTC.

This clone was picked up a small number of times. For the CDR3, the DNA is TGTGCCAGCAGTTACCGTGACACTGAAGCTTTCTTT. As protein: CASSYRDTEAFF. The chain recombines TRBV6-5 with TRBJ1-1; D ambiguous. The germline V and J ends were trimmed by 2 bases and 3 bases, with 4 bases remaining between them. Germline V gene sequence: CDR1 MNHEY, CDR2 SVGAGI. This CDR3 spans 12 amino acids.

CDR3 protein: CASSSPKRGSLTYNEQFF. The CDR3 coding sequence is TGTGCCAGCAGCTCCCCCAAAAGGGGCTCATTAACCTACAATGAGCAGTTCTTC. The V and J genes are TRBV9 and TRBJ2-1; D might be TRBD1 (5 bases). The germline CDR1 and CDR2 sequences are SGDLS and YYNGEE. V was cut by 4 bases and J by 2 bases, with 22 bases left in between. The CDR3 has 18 residues. Combining the CDR3 with reference TRBV9 and TRBJ2-1 gives the whole variable domain DSGVTQTPKHLITATGQRVTLRCSPRSGDLSVYWYQQSLDQGLQFLIQYYNGEERAKGNILERFSAQQFPDLHSELNLSSLELGDSALYFCASSSPKRGSLTYNEQFFGPGTRLTVL.

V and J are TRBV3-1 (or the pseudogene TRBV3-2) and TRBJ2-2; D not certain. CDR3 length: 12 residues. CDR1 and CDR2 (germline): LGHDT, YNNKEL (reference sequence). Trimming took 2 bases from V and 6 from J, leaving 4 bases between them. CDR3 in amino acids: CASSQQSGELFF. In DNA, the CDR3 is TGTGCCAGCAGCCAACAGTCCGGGGAGCTGTTTTTT.

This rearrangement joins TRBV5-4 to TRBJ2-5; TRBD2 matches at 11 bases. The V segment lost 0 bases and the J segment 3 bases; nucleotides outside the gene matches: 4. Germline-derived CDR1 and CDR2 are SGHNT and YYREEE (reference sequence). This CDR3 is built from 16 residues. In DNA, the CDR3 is TGTGCCAGCAGCTTGGAACAGACTAGCGGGGAAGAGACCCAGTACTTC. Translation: CASSLEQTSGEETQYF. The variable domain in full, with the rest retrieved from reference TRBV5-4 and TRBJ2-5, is ETGVTQSPTHLIKTRGQQVTLRCSSQSGHNTVSWYQQALGQGPQFIFQYYREEENGRGNFPPRFSGLQFPNYSSELNVNALELDDSALYLCASSLEQTSGEETQYFGPGTRLLVL.

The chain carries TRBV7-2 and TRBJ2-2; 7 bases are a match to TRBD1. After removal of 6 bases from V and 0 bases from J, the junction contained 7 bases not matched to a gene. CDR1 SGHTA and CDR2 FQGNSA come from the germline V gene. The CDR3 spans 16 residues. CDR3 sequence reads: CASRNRGSANTGELFF. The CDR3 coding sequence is TGTGCCAGCAGAAACAGGGGCTCCGCGAACACCGGGGAGCTGTTTTTT.

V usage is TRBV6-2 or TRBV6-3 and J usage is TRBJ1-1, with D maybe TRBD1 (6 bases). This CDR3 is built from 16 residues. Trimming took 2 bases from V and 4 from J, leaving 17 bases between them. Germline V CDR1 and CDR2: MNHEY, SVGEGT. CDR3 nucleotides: TGTGCCAGCAGTTACCGTACAGGGCGGTTGCTCACTGAAGCTTTCTTT. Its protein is CASSYRTGRLLTEAFF.

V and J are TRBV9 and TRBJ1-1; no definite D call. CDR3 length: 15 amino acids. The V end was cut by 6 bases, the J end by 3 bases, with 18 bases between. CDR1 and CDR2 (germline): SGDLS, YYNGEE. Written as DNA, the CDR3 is TGTGCCAGCACCCCAGGCGGGGTTTTGGACACTGAAGCTTTCTTT. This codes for CASTPGGVLDTEAFF.

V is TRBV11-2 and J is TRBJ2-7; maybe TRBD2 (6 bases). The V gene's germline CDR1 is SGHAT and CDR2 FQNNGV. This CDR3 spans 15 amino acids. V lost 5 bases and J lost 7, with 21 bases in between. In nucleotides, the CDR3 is TGTGCCAGCAGCCAACGAGCGGCGGGGTTTGGAGAGCAGTACTTC. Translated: CASSQRAAGFGEQYF.

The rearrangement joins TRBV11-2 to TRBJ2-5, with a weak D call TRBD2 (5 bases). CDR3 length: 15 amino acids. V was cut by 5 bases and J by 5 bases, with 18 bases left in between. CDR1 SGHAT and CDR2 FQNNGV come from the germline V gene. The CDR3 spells CASSPMDGLLETQYF. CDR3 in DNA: TGTGCCAGCAGCCCAATGGACGGACTGTTGGAGACCCAGTACTTC.

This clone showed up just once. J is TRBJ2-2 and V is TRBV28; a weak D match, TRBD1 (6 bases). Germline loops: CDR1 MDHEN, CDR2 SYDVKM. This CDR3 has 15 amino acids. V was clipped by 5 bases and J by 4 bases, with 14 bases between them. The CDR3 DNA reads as TGTGCCAGCAGTCCTTACAGGGTGAGCACCGGGGAGCTGTTTTTT. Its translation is CASSPYRVSTGELFF.

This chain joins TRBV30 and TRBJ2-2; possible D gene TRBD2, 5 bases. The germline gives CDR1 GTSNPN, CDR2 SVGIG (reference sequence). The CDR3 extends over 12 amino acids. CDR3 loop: CVLTRGTGELFF. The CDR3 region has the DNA TGTGTCCTTACCCGAGGGACCGGGGAGCTGTTTTTT.

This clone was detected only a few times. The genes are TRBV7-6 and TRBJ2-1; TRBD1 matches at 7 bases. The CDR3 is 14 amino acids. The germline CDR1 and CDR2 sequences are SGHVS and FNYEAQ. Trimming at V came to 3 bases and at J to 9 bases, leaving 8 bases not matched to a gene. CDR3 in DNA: TGTGCCAGCAGCTTTATTCAGGGGGTGGGTGAGCAGTTCTTC. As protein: CASSFIQGVGEQFF.

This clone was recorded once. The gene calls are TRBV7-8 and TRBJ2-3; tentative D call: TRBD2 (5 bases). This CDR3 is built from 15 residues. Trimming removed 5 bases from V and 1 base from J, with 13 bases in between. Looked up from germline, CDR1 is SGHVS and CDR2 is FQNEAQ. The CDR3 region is CASSPSSRGTDTQYF. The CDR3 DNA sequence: TGTGCCAGCAGCCCTAGCTCACGAGGCACAGATACGCAGTATTTT.

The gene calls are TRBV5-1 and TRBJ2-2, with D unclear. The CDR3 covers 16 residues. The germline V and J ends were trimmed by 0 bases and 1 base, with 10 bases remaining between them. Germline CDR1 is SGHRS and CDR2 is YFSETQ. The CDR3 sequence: CASSLVVSGNTGELFF. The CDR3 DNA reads TGCGCCAGCAGCTTGGTGGTATCGGGGAACACCGGGGAGCTGTTTTTT.

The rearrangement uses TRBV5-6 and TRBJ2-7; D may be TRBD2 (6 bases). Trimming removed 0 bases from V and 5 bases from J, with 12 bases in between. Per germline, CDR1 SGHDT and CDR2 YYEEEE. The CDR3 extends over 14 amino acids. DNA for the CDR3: TGTGCCAGCAGCTTGGTAGGCGGGATGGACGAGCAGTACTTC. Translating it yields CASSLVGGMDEQYF.